A selection of T cell receptor beta chains follows, all from one sample in a study of T cells after yellow fever vaccination. TCRdb recomputed calls from the 5' RACE reads with MiXCR, one row per CDR3 protein. The table shows 500,000 to 650,000 distinct CDR3 sequences, with 9% to 15% occurring only once. This specimen consisted of PBMCs, obtained on the day of the yellow fever booster vaccination. These receptors were obtained from a man in his thirties or forties who received the YFV17D yellow fever vaccine. Both conserved end residues are part of each CDR3. A D gene is named only where the DNA matches it firmly. Not every row has a clone size; where given, it reads once, few, many or a size class.

v_call: TRBV14; j_call: TRBJ2-1; clone_size: few; d_call: TRBD2; cdr3_aa: CASSRTPGLAGGPVFF; cdr3_nt: TGTGCCAGCAGCCGAACCCCGGGACTAGCGGGAGGGCCTGTGTTCTTC
v_call: TRBV7-2; j_call: TRBJ2-1; clone_size: .; d_call: TRBD2; cdr3_aa: CASNPVTSSNEQFF; cdr3_nt: TGTGCCAGCAACCCCGTGACTAGCAGCAATGAGCAGTTCTTC
v_call: TRBV5-1; j_call: TRBJ2-2; clone_size: .; d_call: .; cdr3_aa: CASSWWARGNTGELFF; cdr3_nt: TGCGCCAGCAGCTGGTGGGCCCGGGGGAACACCGGGGAGCTGTTTTTT
v_call: TRBV4-1; j_call: TRBJ2-7; clone_size: few; d_call: .; cdr3_aa: CASSHRTPGPYEQYF; cdr3_nt: TGCGCCAGCAGCCATCGAACTCCAGGGCCCTACGAGCAGTACTTC
v_call: TRBV18; j_call: TRBJ2-3; clone_size: few; d_call: .; cdr3_aa: CASSLQTGTDTQYF; cdr3_nt: TGTGCCAGCTCACTACAGACAGGCACAGATACGCAGTATTTT
v_call: TRBV5-1; j_call: TRBJ2-3; clone_size: .; d_call: .; cdr3_aa: CASSLGDGGSGTQYF; cdr3_nt: TGCGCCAGCAGCTTGGGAGACGGAGGGTCTGGTACGCAGTATTTT
v_call: TRBV4-3; j_call: TRBJ2-5; clone_size: few; d_call: .; cdr3_aa: CASSPATERETQYF; cdr3_nt: TGCGCCAGCAGCCCTGCGACGGAGAGGGAGACCCAGTACTTC
v_call: TRBV7-3; j_call: TRBJ2-7; clone_size: .; d_call: TRBD2; cdr3_aa: CASSLTLGLDHEQYF; cdr3_nt: TGTGCCAGCAGCTTAACCCTGGGACTAGATCACGAGCAGTACTTC
v_call: TRBV25-1; j_call: TRBJ1-3; clone_size: few; d_call: .; cdr3_aa: CASSEPQGRILYF; cdr3_nt: TGTGCCAGCAGTGAACCCCAGGGCCGAATTTTGTATTTT
v_call: TRBV20-1; j_call: TRBJ2-1; clone_size: .; d_call: TRBD2; cdr3_aa: CSARTSGSSYNEQFF; cdr3_nt: TGCAGTGCTCGGACTAGCGGGAGCTCCTACAATGAGCAGTTCTTC
v_call: TRBV4-3; j_call: TRBJ2-5; clone_size: .; d_call: TRBD1; cdr3_aa: CASSLTGTGYQETQYF; cdr3_nt: TGCGCCAGCAGCCTCACCGGGACAGGTTACCAAGAGACCCAGTACTTC
v_call: TRBV5-5; j_call: TRBJ1-1; clone_size: .; d_call: TRBD1; cdr3_aa: CASSPGQPIVAFF; cdr3_nt: TGTGCCAGCAGCCCGGGACAGCCGATCGTAGCTTTCTTT
v_call: TRBV7-9; j_call: TRBJ2-7; clone_size: few; d_call: .; cdr3_aa: CASSPSGTASYEQYF; cdr3_nt: TGTGCCAGCAGCCCCTCCGGGACGGCGAGCTACGAGCAGTACTTC
v_call: TRBV12-3/TRBV12-4; j_call: TRBJ2-3; clone_size: few; d_call: TRBD2; cdr3_aa: CASSLEGLAGGGRTDTQYF; cdr3_nt: TGTGCCAGCAGTTTAGAAGGTCTAGCGGGAGGGGGGCGCACAGATACGCAGTATTTT
v_call: TRBV7-2; j_call: TRBJ2-5; clone_size: many; d_call: .; cdr3_aa: CASSWKVKETQYF; cdr3_nt: TGTGCCAGCAGCTGGAAGGTGAAAGAGACCCAGTACTTC
v_call: TRBV7-9; j_call: TRBJ2-2; clone_size: .; d_call: .; cdr3_aa: CASSLSSTTGELFF; cdr3_nt: TGTGCCAGCAGCCTCTCCTCGACCACCGGGGAGCTGTTTTTT